The following is a T cell receptor beta chain sequence with its context. The data originate from a study of T cell responses to AZD1222 COVID-19 vaccine. Generated by immunoSEQ multiplex PCR, the TCRdb table keeps only in-frame clones and is missing some. The table includes about 180,000 clones, roughly 94% detected once. This specimen consisted of peripheral blood, obtained 28 days after the second AZD1222 dose. The receptor comes from an adult who received the AZD1222 COVID-19 vaccine.

The CDR3 reads CASTGQVHQPQHF. The CDR3 DNA reads TGTGCCAGCACCGGACAGGTGCATCAGCCCCAGCATTTT. The gene calls are TRBV28 and TRBJ1-5; 7 bases align to TRBD1. V shed 7 bases, J shed 5 bases, and the junction held 5 bases outside the gene matches. The CDR3 is made up of 13 amino acids. Germline V CDR1 and CDR2: MDHEN, SYDVKM.